This T cell receptor (beta chain) was retrieved from a study of CD8 T cells in ankylosing spondylitis. The germline V and J ends were trimmed by 5 bases and 1 base, with 11 bases remaining between them. This CDR3 is 14 amino acids long. In germline, CDR1 is SQVTM, CDR2 ANQGSEA. Points on this clonotype: The antigen is unknown.

Using quantitative 5'-RACE with molecular barcodes, the authors made TCR beta libraries. Via MiXCR, TCRdb re-called the 5' RACE reads, giving one row per CDR3 protein. This sample has 700,000 or so distinct CDR3 sequences; around 17% occur once, and the top ten carry 15% to 20%. Study-wide results and caveats: Earlier studies detected some motif variants in reactive arthritis synovial fluid and blood. A CD8+ phenotype characterized the disease-linked clones, which were relatively rare in peripheral blood. Ankylosing spondylitis blood seemed to carry a telltale TCR beta motif made of fewer than ten highly homologous variants. Reportedly, significant enrichment of disease-linked clones occurred in matched ankylosing spondylitis synovial fluid.

The chain employs TRBV29-1 and TRBJ2-2; D ambiguous. The material sequenced was blood, either unsorted or a sorted T cell fraction (not recorded which). The sequence was obtained from a male donor with ankylosing spondylitis. CDR3 amino acids: CSVTIDGNTGELFF. CDR3 coding DNA: TGCAGCGTTACAATAGACGGGAACACCGGGGAGCTGTTTTTT.